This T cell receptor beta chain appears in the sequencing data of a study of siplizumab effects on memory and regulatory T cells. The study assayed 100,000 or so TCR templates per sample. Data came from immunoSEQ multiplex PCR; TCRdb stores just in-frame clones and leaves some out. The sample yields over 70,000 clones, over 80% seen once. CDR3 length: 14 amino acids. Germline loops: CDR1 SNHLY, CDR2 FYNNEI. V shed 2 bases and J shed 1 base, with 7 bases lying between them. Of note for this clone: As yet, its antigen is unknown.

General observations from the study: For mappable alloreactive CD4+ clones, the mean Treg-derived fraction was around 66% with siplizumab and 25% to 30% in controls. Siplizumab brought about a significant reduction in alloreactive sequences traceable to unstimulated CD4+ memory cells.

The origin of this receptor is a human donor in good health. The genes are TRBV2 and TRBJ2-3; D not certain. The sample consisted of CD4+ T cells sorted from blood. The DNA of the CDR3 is TGTGCCAGCAGTGAAATGGCGGGCACAGATACGCAGTATTTT. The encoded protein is CASSEMAGTDTQYF.